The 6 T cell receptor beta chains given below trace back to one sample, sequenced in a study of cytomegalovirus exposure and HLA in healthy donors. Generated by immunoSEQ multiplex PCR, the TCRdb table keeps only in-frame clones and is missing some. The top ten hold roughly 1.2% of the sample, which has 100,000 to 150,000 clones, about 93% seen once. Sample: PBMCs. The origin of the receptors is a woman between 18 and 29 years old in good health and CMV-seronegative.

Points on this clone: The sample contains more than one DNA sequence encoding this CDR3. The CDR3 DNA reads TGCGCCAGCAGCTTAGCGGAAGGGTCCTACGAGCAGTACTTC. Translated, it gives CASSLAEGSYEQYF. V is TRBV5-1 and J is TRBJ2-7; the D gene is possibly TRBD2 (5 bases). CDR3 length equals 14 residues. V was pared by 2 bases and J by 1 base, with 10 bases between. Germline lookup yields CDR1 SGHRS and CDR2 YFSETQ. The variable domain in full, completed from reference TRBV5-1 and TRBJ2-7, reads KAGVTQTPRYLIKTRGQQVTLSCSPISGHRSVSWYQQTPGQGLQFLFEYFSETQRNKGNFPGRFSGRQFSNSRSEMNVSTLELGDSALYLCASSLAEGSYEQYFGPGTRLTVT.

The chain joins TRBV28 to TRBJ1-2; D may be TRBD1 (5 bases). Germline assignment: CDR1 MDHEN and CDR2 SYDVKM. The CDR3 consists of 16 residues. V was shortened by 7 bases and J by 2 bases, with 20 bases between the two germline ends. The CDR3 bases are TGTGCCAGCAACGAGGCAGGGCGGTCGAGGAACTATGGCTACACCTTC. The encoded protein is CASNEAGRSRNYGYTF.

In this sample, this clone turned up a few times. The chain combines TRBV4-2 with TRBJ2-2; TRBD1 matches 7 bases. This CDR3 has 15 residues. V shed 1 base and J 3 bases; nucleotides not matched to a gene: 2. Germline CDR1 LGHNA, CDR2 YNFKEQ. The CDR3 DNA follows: TGTGCCAGCAGCCAAGGCCAGGGGGACACCGGGGAGCTGTTTTTT. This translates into CASSQGQGDTGELFF.

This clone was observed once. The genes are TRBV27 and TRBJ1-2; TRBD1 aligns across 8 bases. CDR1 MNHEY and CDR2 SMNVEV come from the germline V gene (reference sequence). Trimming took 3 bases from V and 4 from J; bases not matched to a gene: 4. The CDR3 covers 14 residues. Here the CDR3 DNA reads TGTGCCAGCAGTTTCCGGGACAGGCCCTATGGCTACACCTTC. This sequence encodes CASSFRDRPYGYTF.

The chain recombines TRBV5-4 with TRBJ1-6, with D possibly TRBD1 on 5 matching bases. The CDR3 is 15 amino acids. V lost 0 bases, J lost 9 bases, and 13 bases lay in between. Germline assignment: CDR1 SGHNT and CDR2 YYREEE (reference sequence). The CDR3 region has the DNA TGTGCCAGCAGCTTGGCGGGCCAGGGTAGTTCACCCCTCCACTTT. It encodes CASSLAGQGSSPLHF.

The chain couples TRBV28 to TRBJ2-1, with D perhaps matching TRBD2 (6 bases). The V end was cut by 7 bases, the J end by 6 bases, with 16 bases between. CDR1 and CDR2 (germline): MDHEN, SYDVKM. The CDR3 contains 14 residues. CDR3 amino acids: CASTETSPANEQFF. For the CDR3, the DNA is TGTGCCAGCACCGAAACTAGCCCCGCCAATGAGCAGTTCTTC.